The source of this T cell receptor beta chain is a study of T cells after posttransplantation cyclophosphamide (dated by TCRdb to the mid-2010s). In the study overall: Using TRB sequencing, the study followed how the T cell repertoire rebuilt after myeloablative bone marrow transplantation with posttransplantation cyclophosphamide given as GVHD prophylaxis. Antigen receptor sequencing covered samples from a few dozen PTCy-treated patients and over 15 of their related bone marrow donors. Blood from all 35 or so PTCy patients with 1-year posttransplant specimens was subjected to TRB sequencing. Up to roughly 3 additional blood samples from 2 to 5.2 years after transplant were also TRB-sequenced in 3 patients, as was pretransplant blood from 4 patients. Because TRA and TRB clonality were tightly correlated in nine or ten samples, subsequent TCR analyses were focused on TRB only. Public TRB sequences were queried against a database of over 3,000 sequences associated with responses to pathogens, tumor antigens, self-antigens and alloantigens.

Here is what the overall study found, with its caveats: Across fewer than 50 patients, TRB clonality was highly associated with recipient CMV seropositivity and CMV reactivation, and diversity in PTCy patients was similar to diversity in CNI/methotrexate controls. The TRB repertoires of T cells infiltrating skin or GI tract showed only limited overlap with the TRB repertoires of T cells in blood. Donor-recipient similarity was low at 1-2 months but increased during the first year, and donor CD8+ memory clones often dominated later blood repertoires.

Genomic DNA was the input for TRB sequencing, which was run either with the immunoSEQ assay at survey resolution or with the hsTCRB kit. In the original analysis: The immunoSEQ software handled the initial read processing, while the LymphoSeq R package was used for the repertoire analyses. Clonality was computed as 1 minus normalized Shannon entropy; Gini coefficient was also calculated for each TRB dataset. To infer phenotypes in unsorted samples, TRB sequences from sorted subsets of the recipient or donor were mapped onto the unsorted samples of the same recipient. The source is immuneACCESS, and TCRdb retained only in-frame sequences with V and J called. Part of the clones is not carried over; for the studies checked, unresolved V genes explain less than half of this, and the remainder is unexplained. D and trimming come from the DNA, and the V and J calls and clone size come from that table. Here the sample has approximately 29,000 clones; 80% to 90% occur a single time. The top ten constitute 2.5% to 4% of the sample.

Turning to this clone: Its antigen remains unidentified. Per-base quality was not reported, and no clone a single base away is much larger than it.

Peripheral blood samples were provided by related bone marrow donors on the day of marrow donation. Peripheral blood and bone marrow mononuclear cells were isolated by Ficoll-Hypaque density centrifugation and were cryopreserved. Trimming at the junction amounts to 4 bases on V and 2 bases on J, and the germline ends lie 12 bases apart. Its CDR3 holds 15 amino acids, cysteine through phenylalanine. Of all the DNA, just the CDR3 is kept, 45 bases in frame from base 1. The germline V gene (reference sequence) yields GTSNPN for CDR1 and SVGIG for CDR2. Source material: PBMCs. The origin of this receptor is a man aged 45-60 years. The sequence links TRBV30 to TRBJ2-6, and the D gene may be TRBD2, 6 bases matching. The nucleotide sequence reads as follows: TGTGCCTGGAAAGTCGGGGGAACTGGGGCCAACGTCCTGACTTTC. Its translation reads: CAWKVGGTGANVLTF.